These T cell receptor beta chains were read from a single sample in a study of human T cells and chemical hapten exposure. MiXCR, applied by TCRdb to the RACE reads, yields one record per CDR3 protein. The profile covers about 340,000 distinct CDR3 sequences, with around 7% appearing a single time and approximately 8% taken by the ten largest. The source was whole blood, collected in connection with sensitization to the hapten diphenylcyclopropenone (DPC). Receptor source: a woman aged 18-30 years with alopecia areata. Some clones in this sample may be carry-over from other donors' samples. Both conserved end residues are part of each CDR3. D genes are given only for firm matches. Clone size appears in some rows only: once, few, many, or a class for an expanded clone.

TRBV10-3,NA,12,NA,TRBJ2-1,TGTGCCTTCCGGGACATTAGCAATGAGCAGTTCTTC,CAFRDISNEQFF
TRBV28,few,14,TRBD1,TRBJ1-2,TGTGCCAGCACTCCCGGACAGGGGGCCTATGGCTACACCTTC,CASTPGQGAYGYTF
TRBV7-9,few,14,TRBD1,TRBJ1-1,TGTGCCAGCAGCCACACAGGGGGCAACGATGGAGCTTTCTTT,CASSHTGGNDGAFF
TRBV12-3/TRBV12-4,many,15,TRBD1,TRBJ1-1,TGTGCCAGCAGTCCCCCCTGGACAGGGGCTACGGAAGCTTTCTTT,CASSPPWTGATEAFF
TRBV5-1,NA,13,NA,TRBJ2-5,TGCGCCAGCAGCTCCAGGGATAGCGAGACCCAGTACTTC,CASSSRDSETQYF
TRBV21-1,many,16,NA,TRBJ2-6,TGTGCCAGCAGACCCAGGGGCACGGCTGGGGCCAACGTCCTGACTTTC,CASRPRGTAGANVLTF
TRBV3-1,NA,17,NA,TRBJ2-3,TGTGCCAGCAGCCTCCGTAAAGGGGGGGGAATCACAGATACGCAGTATTTT,CASSLRKGGGITDTQYF
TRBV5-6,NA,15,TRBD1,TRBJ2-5,TGTGCCAGCAGCTTAGGAGCTGACAGGGAAGAGACCCAGTACTTC,CASSLGADREETQYF
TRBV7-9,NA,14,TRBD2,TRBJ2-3,TGTGCCAGCGGGGGGGACCCGGGCACAGATACGCAGTATTTT,CASGGDPGTDTQYF
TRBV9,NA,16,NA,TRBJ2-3,TGTGCCAGCAGCGTATTGGGAGCCGGGGGGCAGGATACGCAGTATTTT,CASSVLGAGGQDTQYF
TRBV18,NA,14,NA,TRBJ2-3,TGTGCCAGCTCACCACCGACAACTACAGATACGCAGTATTTT,CASSPPTTTDTQYF
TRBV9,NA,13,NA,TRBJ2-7,TGTGCCAGCAGCGGCAGGGTCATCGGGGAGCAGTACTTC,CASSGRVIGEQYF
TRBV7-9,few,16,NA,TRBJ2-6,TGTGCCAGCAGCTTAGTTGAGTTTTCTGGGGCCAACGTCCTGACTTTC,CASSLVEFSGANVLTF
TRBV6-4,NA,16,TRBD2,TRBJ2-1,TGTGCCAGCAGTGAGTCAGGCGGCGGGGGGGACAATGAGCAGTTCTTC,CASSESGGGGDNEQFF
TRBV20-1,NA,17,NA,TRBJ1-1,TGCAGTGCTAGAGACCCCTGGAAAATTAACGTGAACACTGAAGCTTTCTTT,CSARDPWKINVNTEAFF
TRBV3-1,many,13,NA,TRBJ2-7,TGTGCCAGCAGCCAAGGAGGATACTACGAGCAGTACTTC,CASSQGGYYEQYF
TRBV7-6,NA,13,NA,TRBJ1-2,TGTGCCAGCAGCTCGCAAGGCAATCAAGGCTACACCTTC,CASSSQGNQGYTF
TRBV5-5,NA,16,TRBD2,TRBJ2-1,TGTGCCAGCAGCTTGCTTAGCGGGACCTATTACAATGAGCAGTTCTTC,CASSLLSGTYYNEQFF
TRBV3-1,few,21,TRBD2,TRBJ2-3,TGTGCCAGCAGCCAAGATCATCTGCGGGGGGGCCCCACCGTCTTCCCAGATACGCAGTATTTT,CASSQDHLRGGPTVFPDTQYF
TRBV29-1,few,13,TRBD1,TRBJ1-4,TGCAGCGGCCTTACCGGGACAGAGGAAAAACTGTTTTTT,CSGLTGTEEKLFF
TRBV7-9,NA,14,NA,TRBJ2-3,TGTGCCAGCAGCCCTGTTCTAAGCACAGATACGCAGTATTTT,CASSPVLSTDTQYF
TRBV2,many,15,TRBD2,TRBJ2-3,TGTGCCAGCAGTCAAAGCGGGGGAATCTCAGATACGCAGTATTTT,CASSQSGGISDTQYF
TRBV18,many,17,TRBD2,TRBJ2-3,TGTGCCAGCTCGCCAAGAGGACTAGCGGGGGGCACAGATACGCAGTATTTT,CASSPRGLAGGTDTQYF
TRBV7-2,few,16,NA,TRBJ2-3,TGTGCCAGCAGCTTAATCCCAACCCCTGGCACAGATACGCAGTATTTT,CASSLIPTPGTDTQYF
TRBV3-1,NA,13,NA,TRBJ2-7,TGTGCCAGCAGTTTTCATCAGGGGTACGAGCAGTACTTC,CASSFHQGYEQYF
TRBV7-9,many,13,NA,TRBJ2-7,TGTGCCAGCAGCTTCCAAGACAGTTACGAGCAGTACTTC,CASSFQDSYEQYF
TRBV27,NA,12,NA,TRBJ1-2,TGTGCCAGCTCCACATGGGGATATGGCTACACCTTC,CASSTWGYGYTF
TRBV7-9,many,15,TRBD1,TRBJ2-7,TGTGCCAGCAGCGAAGGGACAGCCCGCTCCTACGAGCAGTACTTC,CASSEGTARSYEQYF